This TCR beta chain was identified in a study of T cells in Graves' hyperthyroidism and ophthalmopathy. As regards this clonotype: Its antigen is not identified.

Amplification yielded TCR beta CDR3 regions, with RNA transcripts as the source. The HTBI primer set drove a first-round RT-PCR of the TCR CDR3. TCRdb reprocessed the multiplex PCR reads via MiXCR and lists one record per CDR3 protein. The sample has 550,000 to 700,000 distinct CDR3 sequences, roughly 15% seen once. Study-level points and caveats: With a median lead of approximately 6 months before onset, the model predicted ophthalmopathy. In blood, most of the thyroid clonotypes expanded above 0.001 were also present.

Germline CDR1 is SGHRS and CDR2 is YFSETQ. The length of the CDR3 is 15 residues. Trimming at V came to 2 bases and at J to 4 bases, leaving 4 bases not matched to a gene. Disease lasting under 3 months, a NOSPECS grade of at least 4, and a Clinical Activity Score of at least 3 were features of the ophthalmopathy patients. The source is a woman in her forties with Graves' ophthalmopathy. The chain links TRBV5-1 to TRBJ2-2, with 8 positions matching TRBD1. Sequenced: blood. Written as DNA, the CDR3 is TGCGCCAGCAGCTTATGGACAGGGCGCACCGGGGAGCTGTTTTTT. Translating it yields CASSLWTGRTGELFF.